The 5 T cell receptor beta chains in this list originate from one sample, sequenced in a study of regulatory T cells in long-lasting Graves disease. The time point denotes: newly diagnosed GD, antithyroid drugs for less than 3 months. PBMC RNA served as the TCR library source. Arm-PCR with iRepertoire HTBI primers amplified the CDR3 regions for these TCR beta libraries. TCRdb passed the multiplex PCR reads through MiXCR, listing each CDR3 protein once. The profile covers approximately 360,000 distinct CDR3 sequences, with about an eighth appearing a single time and 15% to 20% taken by the ten largest. This sample was shared with a second study, whose subject was T cells in Graves' hyperthyroidism and ophthalmopathy.

The sample consisted of peripheral blood mononuclear cells (PBMCs), taken at new diagnosis, from a patient treated with antithyroid drugs. These receptors originate from a woman aged 18-29 years with Graves disease.

This clonotype appeared many times. This sequence joins TRBV24-1 and TRBJ2-5; no clear D. The CDR3 contains 13 residues. Germline assignment: CDR1 KGHDR and CDR2 SFDVKD. Between the trimmed V and J ends, which lost 0 bases and 4 bases, there was a span of 5 bases. CDR3 sequence reads: CATSDLYTETQYF. The CDR3 DNA sequence: TGTGCCACCAGTGATTTGTATACAGAGACCCAGTACTTC.

This clonotype appeared many times. This chain joins TRBV12-3 or TRBV12-4 and TRBJ2-7; the D is unclear. The V end was cut by 3 bases, the J end by 6 bases, with 15 bases between. The CDR3 has 14 amino acids. The CDR3 region has the DNA TGTGCCAGCAGTTTGGCCAGTCCCCGCCTCGAGCAGTACTTC. It yields the protein CASSLASPRLEQYF.

The chain employs TRBV28 and TRBJ2-2; 8 nucleotides line up with TRBD2. This CDR3 comprises 16 residues. Germline V gives CDR1 MDHEN, CDR2 SYDVKM. V shed 4 bases, J shed 0 bases, and the junction held 4 bases outside the gene matches. DNA of the CDR3: TGTGCCAGCAGTTGGCGGGGGGTCGCGAACACCGGGGAGCTGTTTTTT. Amino acids: CASSWRGVANTGELFF.

In its sample, this clonotype was seen many times. J is TRBJ2-1 and V is TRBV27; no clear D gene. V was shortened by 6 bases and J by 3 bases, with 21 bases between the two germline ends. This CDR3 is built from 17 residues. Germline assignment: CDR1 MNHEY and CDR2 SMNVEV (reference sequence). The CDR3 loop is CASSLLGGRLGYNEQFF. The CDR3 DNA is TGTGCCAGCAGCCTTCTTGGCGGTCGGTTGGGCTACAATGAGCAGTTCTTC.

The chain combines TRBV4-2 with TRBJ2-5; D is unclear. The CDR3 is made up of 17 amino acids. V dropped 0 bases and J dropped 1 base, with 15 bases sitting between them. Germline CDR1 and CDR2: LGHNA and YNFKEQ. The CDR3 sequence is CASSQEGPRFSQETQYF. For the CDR3, the DNA is TGTGCCAGCAGCCAAGAAGGGCCCCGGTTCTCCCAAGAGACCCAGTACTTC.